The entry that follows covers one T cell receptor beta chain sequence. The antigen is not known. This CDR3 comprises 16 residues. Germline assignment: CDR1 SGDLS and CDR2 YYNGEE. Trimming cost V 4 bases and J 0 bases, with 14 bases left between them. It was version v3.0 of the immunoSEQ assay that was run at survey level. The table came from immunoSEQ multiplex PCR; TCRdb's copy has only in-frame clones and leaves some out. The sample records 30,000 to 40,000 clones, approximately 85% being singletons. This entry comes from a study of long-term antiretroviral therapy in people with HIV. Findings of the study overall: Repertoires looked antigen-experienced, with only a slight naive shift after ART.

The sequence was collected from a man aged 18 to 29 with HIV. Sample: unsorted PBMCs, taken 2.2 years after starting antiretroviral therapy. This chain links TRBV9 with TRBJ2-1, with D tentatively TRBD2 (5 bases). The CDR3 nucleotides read TGTGCCAGCAGCCCGGCAGCGGCTAGCTCCTACAATGAGCAGTTCTTC. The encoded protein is CASSPAAASSYNEQFF.